The next 30 T cell receptor beta chains were all read from a single sample in a study of shared clonotypes between healthy human individuals. Here immunoSEQ multiplex PCR was the method, and the copy in TCRdb shows in-frame clones only, minus some. The sample lists approximately 180,000 clones, 85% to 95% occurring once. The sample taken for sequencing was naive CD4+ T cells sorted from blood. The subset here: CD45RA+ positively selected. Source of these receptors: a woman aged 25 to 39 in good health.

The V gene is TRBV5-8, the J gene TRBJ1-5; D is perhaps TRBD1 (5 bases). The length of the CDR3 is 14 residues. Germline values: CDR1 SGHTS, CDR2 YDEGEE. V lost 3 bases to trimming and J lost 3 bases, with 10 bases between them. The CDR3 sequence: CASSYRDYNQPQHF. The CDR3 region has the DNA TGTGCCAGCAGCTACCGGGACTACAATCAGCCCCAGCATTTT. The full variable domain, with the rest looked up from reference TRBV5-8 and TRBJ1-5, is EAGVTQSPTHLIKTRGQQATLRCSPISGHTSVYWYQQALGLGLQFLLWYDEGEERNRGNFPPRFSGRQFPNYSSELNVNALELEDSALYLCASSYRDYNQPQHFGDGTRLSIL.

V usage is TRBV28 and J usage is TRBJ1-1; 8 bases fit TRBD1. The CDR3 consists of 13 residues. Germline V gene lookup returns CDR1 MDHEN and CDR2 SYDVKM. Unmatched junction bases numbered 5, after V lost 5 bases and J lost 6 bases. The CDR3 DNA follows: TGTGCCAGCAGTAGGACAGGGATTTCTGAAGCTTTCTTT. Translated, it gives CASSRTGISEAFF.

The rearrangement links TRBV30 to TRBJ2-7; D gene uncertain. Germline V lookup: CDR1 GTSNPN, CDR2 SVGIG (reference sequence). This CDR3 contains 15 residues. Trimming removed 1 base at V and 4 bases at J, with 17 bases between. CDR3 protein: CAWSEVTAKKYEQYF. As DNA, the CDR3 is TGTGCCTGGAGTGAAGTCACCGCAAAGAAATACGAGCAGTACTTC.

The sample holds one count of this clone. V and J are TRBV6-5 and TRBJ2-5; D may be TRBD1 or TRBD2 (5 bases each). The J call may be wrong; the DNA end is better matched by TRBJ2-7. The length of the CDR3 is 15 residues. Germline V lookup: CDR1 MNHEY, CDR2 SVGAGI. DNA of the CDR3: TGTGCCAGCAGTTACTCGAGAAAAGAGGGGTACGAGCAGTACTTC. It encodes CASSYSRKEGYEQYF.

This clone was observed a handful of times. For the CDR3, the DNA is TGTGCCATCACAGGGGGCGTGAGTCAGCCCCAGCATTTT. Its translation: CAITGGVSQPQHF. The V and J genes are TRBV21-1 and TRBJ1-5; the table's D call, TRBD1, was not checked against the DNA. TRBV21-1 is designated a pseudogene. This CDR3 has 13 residues.

This chain uses TRBV5-1 with TRBJ2-6; maybe TRBD1 (6 bases). The CDR3 is 18 residues long. The V gene's germline CDR1 is SGHRS and CDR2 YFSETQ. The germline V and J ends were trimmed by 0 bases and 0 bases, with 13 bases remaining between them. The CDR3 nucleotides are TGCGCCAGCAGCTTGGATGGGGGCGCACGCTCTGGGGCCAACGTCCTGACTTTC. Translating gives CASSLDGGARSGANVLTF.

The chain uses TRBV28 and TRBJ1-1; D unresolved. This CDR3 spans 9 amino acids. Germline lookup yields CDR1 MDHEN and CDR2 SYDVKM. Trimming shortened V by 9 bases and J by 2 bases, and 1 base separated the two germline ends. CDR3 sequence reads: CASNTEAFF. Written as DNA, the CDR3 is TGTGCCAGTAACACTGAAGCTTTCTTT.

The chain joins TRBV5-8 to TRBJ2-7; 7 nucleotides line up with TRBD1. CDR1 is SGHTS, CDR2 YDEGEE, per germline. V lost 1 base and J lost 3; bases outside the gene matches: 4. This CDR3 has 14 residues. CDR3 DNA: TGTGCCAGCAGCTTGTTGGGACAGAGCTACGAGCAGTACTTC. It encodes CASSLLGQSYEQYF.

V and J are TRBV5-4 and TRBJ2-6; maybe TRBD2 (5 bases). Germline lookup yields CDR1 SGHNT and CDR2 YYREEE (reference sequence). V dropped 4 bases and J dropped 0 bases, with 14 bases sitting between them. The CDR3 is 17 residues long. CDR3 sequence reads: CASSLETRDSGANVLTF. The DNA of the CDR3 is TGTGCCAGCAGCCTGGAAACTAGGGACTCTGGGGCCAACGTCCTGACTTTC.

J is TRBJ1-2 and V is TRBV6-5; possible D gene TRBD1, 5 bases. The V gene's germline CDR1 is MNHEY and CDR2 SVGAGI. Trimming took 6 bases from V and 6 from J, leaving 20 bases between them. The CDR3 sequence is 15 residues long. CDR3 residues: CASRLLSVDRHGYTF. CDR3 DNA sequence: TGTGCCAGCAGATTGTTGTCGGTTGACAGACATGGCTACACCTTC.

Details on this clone: No DNA is shown, since the ends of the CDR3 on it are uncertain; the CDR3 is the one TCRdb lists. This chain links TRBV28 with TRBJ2-7; TRBD2 reflects the table's D call only, with no check against the DNA. The CDR3 adds up to 14 amino acids, both ends counted. Germline values: CDR1 MDHEN, CDR2 SYDVKM. CDR3 sequence reads: CASSTSTSVPEQYF.

The V gene is TRBV10-3, the J gene TRBJ1-3; TRBD1 matches at 7 bases. CDR1 ENHRY and CDR2 SYGVKD come from the germline V gene. The CDR3 is 17 amino acids. Trimming removed 2 bases from V and 0 bases from J; junction bases left unmatched: 7. The CDR3 reads CAISEQRDSSSGNTIYF. CDR3 DNA sequence: TGTGCCATCAGTGAGCAAAGGGACAGCAGCTCTGGAAACACCATATATTTT.

The rearrangement links TRBV15 to TRBJ2-5, with D tentatively TRBD2 (5 bases). Per germline, CDR1 LNHNV and CDR2 YYDKDF (reference sequence). V gave up 3 bases and J gave up 0 bases, with 8 bases separating them. The CDR3 length is 14 residues. CDR3 nucleotides: TGTGCCACCAGCAGGGACTCTTACCAAGAGACCCAGTACTTC. This sequence encodes CATSRDSYQETQYF.

This clone was seen only once. The J gene is TRBJ1-3, the V gene TRBV20-1; the D is unclear. V was pared by 6 bases and J by 3 bases, with 6 bases between. The CDR3 runs 11 residues. Germline CDR1 is DFQATT and CDR2 is SNEGSKA (reference sequence). CDR3 sequence (DNA): TGCAGTGCGCGGTTTGGAAACACCATATATTTT. Translated, it gives CSARFGNTIYF.

J is TRBJ2-6 and V is TRBV19; D gene ambiguous. V was cut by 9 bases and J by 4 bases, with 22 bases left in between. This CDR3 is 17 amino acids long. CDR1 is LNHDA and CDR2 is SQIVND in the germline V gene (reference sequence). The CDR3 loop reads CASTDAAYFSGANVLTF. The CDR3 nucleotides are TGTGCCAGCACTGATGCGGCTTATTTCTCCGGGGCCAACGTCCTGACTTTC.

The chain uses TRBV7-2 and TRBJ2-2, with 7 nucleotides matching TRBD2. J was trimmed by 6 bases and V by 6 bases; bases with no gene match: 10. The CDR3 is 15 amino acids. Germline CDR1 and CDR2: SGHTA and FQGNSA. The CDR3 loop is CASRTPGRRSGELFF. In nucleotides, the CDR3 is TGTGCCAGCAGGACCCCCGGGAGGCGGTCCGGGGAGCTGTTTTTT.

This rearrangement joins TRBV6-4 to TRBJ2-1, with 10 nucleotides matching TRBD2. The germline gives CDR1 MRHNA, CDR2 SNTAGT. The CDR3 spans 15 residues. The V and J ends lost 7 bases and 4 bases, in that order; junction bases with no gene match: 7. The CDR3, as DNA: TGTGCCAGCAAAGAGACTAGCGGGTCATACAATGAGCAGTTCTTC. Translation gives CASKETSGSYNEQFF.

The genes are TRBV5-4 and TRBJ2-3; D perhaps matches TRBD1 (6 bases). V lost 0 bases to trimming and J lost 2 bases, with 13 bases between them. Germline V gives CDR1 SGHNT, CDR2 YYREEE (reference sequence). The CDR3 spans 16 residues. CDR3 nucleotide sequence: TGTGCCAGCAGCTTGGGGGCAGGGGATCCCACAGATACGCAGTATTTT. It specifies CASSLGAGDPTDTQYF.

V gene TRBV4-1 combines with J gene TRBJ2-7; TRBD2 aligns across 16 bases. Trimming removed 4 bases from V and 4 bases from J; junction bases left unmatched: 13. The length of the CDR3 is 19 residues. Germline V lookup: CDR1 MGHRA, CDR2 YSYEKL. The CDR3 sequence is CASSPSGTSGRALVYEQYF. CDR3 DNA sequence: TGCGCCAGCAGCCCATCCGGGACTAGCGGGAGGGCTCTGGTGTACGAGCAGTACTTC.

V usage is TRBV30 and J usage is TRBJ1-4; D is possibly TRBD1 (6 bases). CDR3 length: 13 residues. The germline V gene encodes CDR1 GTSNPN and CDR2 SVGIG (reference sequence). V was cut by 1 base and J by 8 bases, with 11 bases left in between. This chain's CDR3 is CAWSGQEGEKLFF. In nucleotides, the CDR3 is TGTGCCTGGAGTGGACAGGAGGGAGAAAAACTGTTTTTT.

This chain links TRBV27 with TRBJ2-7; no reliable D call. The CDR3 extends over 11 amino acids. The V gene's germline CDR1 is MNHEY and CDR2 SMNVEV (reference sequence). Trimming cost V 9 bases and J 7 bases, with 13 bases left between them. CDR3 bases: TGTGCCAGTTCGGTCAACGGTGAGCAGTACTTC. The encoded protein is CASSVNGEQYF.

The rearrangement joins TRBV30 to TRBJ1-1; TRBD1 matches 9 bases. The CDR3 totals 13 residues. V shed 2 bases, J shed 5 bases, and the junction held 3 bases outside the gene matches. Germline V gene data show CDR1 as GTSNPN and CDR2 as SVGIG (reference sequence). The chain's CDR3 is CAWSRTGVTEAFF. The CDR3, as DNA: TGTGCCTGGAGTAGGACAGGGGTTACTGAAGCTTTCTTT.

This chain uses TRBV7-9 with TRBJ1-2; possibly TRBD1 for D (6 bases). Germline CDR1 reads SEHNR; CDR2 reads FQNEAQ (reference sequence). V gave up 7 bases and J gave up 12 bases, with 27 bases separating them. The CDR3 is 15 residues long. CDR3 sequence reads: CASTQPRGSRTYHTF. In DNA, the CDR3 is TGTGCCAGCACCCAACCAAGGGGGAGTCGGACTTACCACACCTTC.

This chain joins TRBV2 and TRBJ1-4, with 8 bases aligning to TRBD1. The CDR3 extends over 14 amino acids. Trimming at V came to 6 bases and at J to 8 bases, leaving 8 bases not matched to a gene. Germline CDR1 and CDR2: SNHLY and FYNNEI. CDR3 coding DNA: TGTGCCAGCAGCCGGACAGGGTCTGGCGAAAAACTGTTTTTT. Translation gives CASSRTGSGEKLFF.

The V gene is TRBV2, the J gene TRBJ2-2; D is possibly TRBD2 (6 bases). From germline, CDR1 is SNHLY and CDR2 FYNNEI. This CDR3 is built from 14 residues. V was shortened by 7 bases and J by 4 bases, with 13 bases between the two germline ends. The DNA of the CDR3 is TGTGCCAGCATCCGACTAGATTCCACCGGGGAGCTGTTTTTT. Residues: CASIRLDSTGELFF. Filled out from reference TRBV2 and TRBJ2-2, the complete variable domain reads EPEVTQTPSHQVTQMGQEVILRCVPISNHLYFYWYRQILGQKVEFLVSFYNNEISEKSEIFDDQFSVERPDGSNFTLKIRSTKLEDSAMYFCASIRLDSTGELFFGEGSRLTVL.

This chain uses TRBV28 with TRBJ1-4, with D unclear. The germline V and J ends were trimmed by 1 base and 4 bases, with 22 bases remaining between them. Looked up from germline, CDR1 is MDHEN and CDR2 is SYDVKM. This CDR3 is 19 amino acids long. The chain's CDR3 is CASSLSSRGRQPRNEKLFF. The CDR3 DNA is TGTGCCAGCAGTTTATCCTCCCGCGGGAGGCAGCCCCGTAATGAAAAACTGTTTTTT. Full variable domain (rest looked up from reference TRBV28 and TRBJ1-4): DVKVTQSSRYLVKRTGEKVFLECVQDMDHENMFWYRQDPGLGLRLIYFSYDVKMKEKGDIPEGYSVSREKKERFSLILESASTNQTSMYLCASSLSSRGRQPRNEKLFFGSGTQLSVL.

The rearrangement links TRBV19 to TRBJ1-1; D is unresolved. The length of the CDR3 is 13 residues. Trimming removed 7 bases from V and 0 bases from J, with 9 bases in between. CDR1 is LNHDA, CDR2 SQIVND, per germline (reference sequence). This CDR3 is CASKSFMNTEAFF. Written as DNA, the CDR3 is TGTGCCAGTAAGTCTTTCATGAACACTGAAGCTTTCTTT.

This chain connects TRBV14 to TRBJ2-5; TRBD2 matches at 12 bases. V was pared by 3 bases and J by 5 bases, with 4 bases of the junction left unmatched. CDR1 is SGHDN and CDR2 is FVKESK in the germline V gene. This CDR3 contains 15 residues. This chain's CDR3 is CASSQTSGSQETQYF. CDR3 coding DNA: TGTGCCAGCAGCCAGACTAGCGGGAGCCAGGAGACCCAGTACTTC.

V and J are TRBV27 and TRBJ2-7; a possible D gene is TRBD1 (5 bases). Germline lookup yields CDR1 MNHEY and CDR2 SMNVEV (reference sequence). Trimming removed 4 bases at V and 3 bases at J, with 22 bases between. The CDR3 runs to 17 residues. CDR3: CASSSTTTGLPGYEQYF. CDR3 nucleotides: TGTGCCAGCAGTTCCACCACCACAGGTCTCCCAGGCTACGAGCAGTACTTC.

This chain links TRBV2 with TRBJ2-2; maybe TRBD1 (5 bases). The CDR3 contains 15 residues. Germline V lookup: CDR1 SNHLY, CDR2 FYNNEI. V gave up 3 bases and J gave up 2 bases, with 10 bases separating them. The CDR3 DNA reads as TGTGCCAGCAGTGATCAGGGCGTAAACACCGGGGAGCTGTTTTTT. Protein product: CASSDQGVNTGELFF.